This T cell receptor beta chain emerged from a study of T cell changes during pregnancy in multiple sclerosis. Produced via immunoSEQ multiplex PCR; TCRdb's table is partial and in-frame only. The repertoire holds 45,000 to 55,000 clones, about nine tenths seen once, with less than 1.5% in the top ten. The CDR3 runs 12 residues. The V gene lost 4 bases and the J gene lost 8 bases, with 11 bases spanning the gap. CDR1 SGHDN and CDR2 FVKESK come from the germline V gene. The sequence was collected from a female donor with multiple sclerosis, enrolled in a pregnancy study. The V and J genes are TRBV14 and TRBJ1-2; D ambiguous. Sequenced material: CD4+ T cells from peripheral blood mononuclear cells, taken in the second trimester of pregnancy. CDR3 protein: CASSRDQTGYTF. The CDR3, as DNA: TGTGCCAGCAGCCGAGACCAGACAGGCTACACCTTC. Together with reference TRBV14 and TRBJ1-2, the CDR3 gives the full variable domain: EAGVTQFPSHSVIEKGQTVTLRCDPISGHDNLYWYRRVMGKEIKFLLHFVKESKQDESGMPNNRFLAERTGGTYSTLKVQPAELEDSGVYFCASSRDQTGYTFGSGTRLTVV.